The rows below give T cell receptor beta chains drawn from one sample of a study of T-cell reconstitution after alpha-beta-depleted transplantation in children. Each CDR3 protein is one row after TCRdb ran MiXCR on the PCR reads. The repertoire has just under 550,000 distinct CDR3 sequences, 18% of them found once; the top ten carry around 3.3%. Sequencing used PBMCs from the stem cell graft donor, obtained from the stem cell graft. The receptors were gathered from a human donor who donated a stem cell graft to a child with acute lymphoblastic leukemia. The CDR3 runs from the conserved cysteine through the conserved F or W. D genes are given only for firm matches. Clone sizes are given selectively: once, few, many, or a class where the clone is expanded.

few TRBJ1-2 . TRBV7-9 TGTGCCAGCAGCTCCCTTCGGAGGCAAAATAACTATGGCTACACCTTC CASSSLRRQNNYGYTF
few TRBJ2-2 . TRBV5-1 TGCGCCAGCAAAATTGAAGGAGGGTTGAACACCGGGGAGCTGTTTTTT CASKIEGGLNTGELFF
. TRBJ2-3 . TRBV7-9 TGTGCCAGCAGCTCCTCAATTATACCCAACACAGATACGCAGTATTTT CASSSSIIPNTDTQYF
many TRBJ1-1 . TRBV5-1 TGCGCCAGCAGCTCGGTTGCCTTGAACACTGAAGCTTTCTTT CASSSVALNTEAFF
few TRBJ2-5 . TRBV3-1 TGTGCCAGCAGCCAAGAAAACAGCCAAGAGACCCAGTACTTC CASSQENSQETQYF
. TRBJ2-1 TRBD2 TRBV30 TGTGCCTGGACCGCGGGGGAGAGCTCCTACAATGAGCAGTTCTTC CAWTAGESSYNEQFF
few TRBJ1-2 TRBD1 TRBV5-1 TGCGCCAGCAGCCGGGGACAGCAGAACTATGGCTACACCTTC CASSRGQQNYGYTF
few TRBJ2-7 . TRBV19 TGTGCCAGTAGTATAGGGGGTATCTACGAGCAGTACTTC CASSIGGIYEQYF
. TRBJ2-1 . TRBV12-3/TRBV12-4 TGTGCCAGCAGTTTAGACGGGTGGAGCTCCTACAATGAGCAGTTCTTC CASSLDGWSSYNEQFF
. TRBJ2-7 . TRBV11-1 TGTGCCAGCAGCGGAGGGAACAGGGGCCTCCACTACGAGCAGTACTTC CASSGGNRGLHYEQYF
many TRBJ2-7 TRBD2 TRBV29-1 TGCAGCGTTGTCCCGGGGACTAGCGGAACCTACGAGCAGTACTTC CSVVPGTSGTYEQYF